These 16 T cell receptor beta chains were all obtained from the same sample, sequenced in a study of T cells in Graves' hyperthyroidism and ophthalmopathy. It was RNA transcripts that yielded the amplified TCR beta CDR3 regions. The primer set for the first-round RT-PCR of the TCR CDR3 was HTBI. Via MiXCR, TCRdb re-called the multiplex PCR reads, giving one row per CDR3 protein. Seen here are 500,000 to 600,000 distinct CDR3 sequences, around 50% observed once, and the top ten hold about two fifths. Sequencing was performed on peripheral blood or thyroid tissue (not recorded which). These receptors were collected from an adult woman with Graves' disease, either hyperthyroidism or ophthalmopathy (not recorded which).

This clonotype was detected ten times or more. The J gene is TRBJ1-1, the V gene TRBV7-3; D is undetermined. The germline CDR1 and CDR2 sequences are SGHTA and FQGTGA. The CDR3 is made up of 14 amino acids. The V gene lost 2 bases and the J gene lost 1 base, with 8 bases spanning the gap. This chain's CDR3 is CASSLGRSNTEAFF. DNA of the CDR3: TGTGCCAGCAGCTTAGGGCGCTCGAACACTGAAGCTTTCTTT. The whole variable domain, remainder taken from reference TRBV7-3 and TRBJ1-1, is GAGVSQTPSNKVTEKGKYVELRCDPISGHTALYWYRQSLGQGPEFLIYFQGTGAADDSGLPNDRFFAVRPEGSVSTLKIQRTERGDSAVYLCASSLGRSNTEAFFGQGTRLTVV.

This clonotype was observed many times. This chain connects TRBV12-3 or TRBV12-4 to TRBJ2-5, with TRBD1 matching 7 bases. The CDR3 spans 14 residues. Trimming removed 6 bases from V and 5 bases from J; junction bases left unmatched: 9. The CDR3 reads CASSFETGYETQYF. The CDR3, as DNA: TGTGCCAGCAGCTTCGAGACAGGGTACGAGACCCAGTACTTC.

This clonotype was seen ten or more times. Here the CDR3 reads CASSLSAGGPEELFF. The CDR3 DNA reads as TGCGCCAGCAGCTTGTCAGCGGGAGGTCCCGAGGAGCTGTTTTTT. This chain joins TRBV5-1 and TRBJ2-2; TRBD2 aligns across 9 bases. Germline CDR1 is SGHRS and CDR2 is YFSETQ. The trim removed 1 base at V and 10 bases at J, leaving 8 bases unmatched. The CDR3 has 15 amino acids.

The J gene is TRBJ1-2, the V gene TRBV7-9; TRBD1 matches at 10 bases. This CDR3 region has 13 residues. V lost 5 bases to trimming and J lost 8 bases; unmatched junction nucleotides: 5. The germline V gene encodes CDR1 SEHNR and CDR2 FQNEAQ (reference sequence). The CDR3 sequence: CASSPTGGQGYTF. CDR3 nucleotides: TGTGCCAGCAGCCCGACAGGGGGCCAGGGCTACACCTTC.

The chain has TRBV29-1 and TRBJ2-7; 7 bases match TRBD1. Germline V gene data show CDR1 as SQVTM and CDR2 as ANQGSEA. CDR3 length: 12 amino acids. The junction had 5 bases not matched to a gene; V was cut back by 7 bases and J by 2 bases. For the CDR3, the DNA is TGCAGCGAGGGGGCTAGGGCCTACGAGCAGTACTTC. Its translation is CSEGARAYEQYF.

V and J are TRBV5-4 and TRBJ1-1; tentative D call: TRBD1 (6 bases). From germline, CDR1 is SGHNT and CDR2 YYREEE (reference sequence). The CDR3 extends over 16 amino acids. V gave up 4 bases and J gave up 6 bases, with 22 bases separating them. CDR3 nucleotide sequence: TGTGCCAGCAGCCGTGTTGGGGGGCAGTATAAAGCTGAAGCTTTCTTT. Its protein is CASSRVGGQYKAEAFF.

As regards this clonotype: One base away lies a much larger clone, so this may be a sequencing read error. CDR3 sequence reads: CASGQGRDHRYEQYF. The CDR3 DNA reads TGTGCCAGCGGCCAGGGTCGGGACCATCGGTACGAGCAGTACTTC. The chain is built from TRBV7-2 and TRBJ2-7; D assignment may be TRBD1 or TRBD2 (5 bases each). This CDR3 is 15 amino acids long. Trimming pared 8 bases from V and 4 bases from J, leaving 21 bases between. Germline CDR1 and CDR2: SGHTA and FQGNSA.

This chain joins TRBV5-6 and TRBJ1-2; weak D call: TRBD1 (5 bases). CDR3 length equals 13 residues. With 4 bases removed from V and 2 bases from J, the gap between germline ends came to 9 bases. Germline CDR1 reads SGHDT; CDR2 reads YYEEEE. DNA for the CDR3: TGTGCCAGCAGCAGCTCAGGGAACTATGGCTACACCTTC. It specifies CASSSSGNYGYTF. The full variable domain, in which reference TRBV5-6 and TRBJ1-2 provide the parts outside the CDR3, is DAGVTQSPTHLIKTRGQQVTLRCSPKSGHDTVSWYQQALGQGPQFIFQYYEEEERQRGNFPDRFSGHQFPNYSSELNVNALLLGDSALYLCASSSSGNYGYTFGSGTRLTVV.

Notes on this clonotype: The junction differs from germline at one of its ends, possibly a read error. The chain has TRBV7-2 and TRBJ2-5; D is perhaps TRBD2 (5 bases). Germline lookup yields CDR1 SGHTA and CDR2 FQGNSA. The CDR3 spans 13 residues. The CDR3 protein is CAGSPAQRETQYF. CDR3 nucleotide sequence: TGTGCCGGCAGCCCAGCCCAGAGGGAGACTCAGTACTTC.

This clonotype was seen a handful of times. This sequence joins TRBV28 and TRBJ2-7; possible D gene TRBD1, 7 bases. The CDR3 length is 15 residues. V was trimmed by 8 bases and J by 6 bases, leaving 23 bases between them. Germline CDR1 reads MDHEN; CDR2 reads SYDVKM. The CDR3 DNA follows: TGTGCCAGCTACACGTCTGGCGGAGGGGGCCTCGAGCAGTACTTC. Translating gives CASYTSGGGGLEQYF.

The chain is built from TRBV20-1 and TRBJ1-5, with D possibly being TRBD1 (6 bases). Germline V gene sequence: CDR1 DFQATT, CDR2 SNEGSKA (reference sequence). CDR3 length: 15 amino acids. With 5 bases removed from V and 5 bases from J, the gap between germline ends came to 19 bases. The CDR3, as DNA: TGCAGTGCTCCCCTAAGGACAGAGCTTTATCAGCCCCAGCATTTT. This codes for CSAPLRTELYQPQHF.

The genes are TRBV11-2 and TRBJ2-6, with D uncertain. Germline V CDR1 and CDR2: SGHAT, FQNNGV. CDR3 length equals 16 residues. V was clipped by 5 bases and J by 0 bases, with 11 bases between them. CDR3 sequence reads: CASSHGPFSGANVLTF. The CDR3 region has the DNA TGTGCCAGCAGCCATGGACCGTTCTCTGGGGCCAACGTCCTGACTTTC.

The V gene is TRBV15, the J gene TRBJ2-7; D not certain. Germline V lookup: CDR1 LNHNV, CDR2 YYDKDF (reference sequence). Trimming cost V 7 bases and J 6 bases, with 19 bases left between them. This CDR3 is built from 14 residues. In DNA form, the CDR3 reads TGTGCCACCACAATCGGCATCCTACGCGGCGAGCAGTACTTC. This gives the protein CATTIGILRGEQYF.

The chain joins TRBV5-1 to TRBJ2-2; D is undetermined. CDR3 length: 13 residues. In germline, CDR1 is SGHRS, CDR2 YFSETQ. V lost 4 bases, J lost 6 bases, and 10 bases lay in between. The CDR3 DNA follows: TGCGCCAGCAGCAGCGTCCTGGCCGGGGAGCTGTTTTTT. Translating gives CASSSVLAGELFF.

In this sample, this clonotype turned up a few times. This sequence joins TRBV7-8 and TRBJ2-7; TRBD1 agrees at 8 bases. Germline V lookup: CDR1 SGHVS, CDR2 FQNEAQ. Germline trimming cut 1 base from V and 7 bases from J; bases unmatched to any gene: 9. The CDR3 has 15 residues. The CDR3 protein is CASSLEGTGFKEQYF. The DNA for the CDR3 is TGTGCCAGCAGCTTAGAAGGGACAGGCTTTAAGGAGCAGTACTTC.

Ten or more counts support this clonotype. The V call is TRBV6-5, the J call TRBJ2-7, with D perhaps TRBD2 (6 bases). Germline loops: CDR1 MNHEY, CDR2 SVGAGI. This CDR3 has 15 residues. V was shortened by 2 bases and J by 4 bases, with 15 bases between the two germline ends. CDR3 sequence reads: CASSYAGTPNYEQYF. The DNA for the CDR3 is TGTGCCAGCAGTTACGCCGGGACTCCGAATTACGAGCAGTACTTC.